This passage covers 22 T cell receptor beta chains from one sample sequenced in a study of blood T cell repertoires in COVID-19. Repertoires were generated with immunoSEQ multiplex PCR, while TCRdb's copy carries only in-frame clones and drops some. The repertoire holds around 300,000 clones, with roughly 80% as singletons. The sequencing input was peripheral blood. All receptors derive from a woman between 45 and 65 years old who had recovered from COVID-19.

V and J are TRBV6-5 and TRBJ2-7; D gene uncertain. The V and J ends lost 6 bases and 1 base respectively, with 13 bases between them. The length of the CDR3 is 14 residues. CDR1 is MNHEY, CDR2 SVGAGI, per germline. The DNA for the CDR3 is TGTGCCAGCAGGGAGCCCTTATTTTCCTACGAGCAGTACTTC. Encoded protein: CASREPLFSYEQYF.

There are a few counts of this clone. The chain combines TRBV5-8 with TRBJ1-5; 9 nucleotides line up with TRBD1. Germline CDR1 reads SGHTS; CDR2 reads YDEGEE. The CDR3 extends over 15 amino acids. V trimming: 5 bases; J trimming: 2 bases; junction bases outside the gene matches: 5. The DNA of the CDR3 is TGTGCCAGCAGGGAAACAGGGGGCGGCAATCAGCCCCAGCATTTT. It yields the protein CASRETGGGNQPQHF.

The CDR3 region has the DNA TGTGCCACCGCCGGGACTCAAGGGCGTACAGATACGCAGTATTTT. Residues: CATAGTQGRTDTQYF. This chain joins TRBV24-1 and TRBJ2-3, with D possibly being TRBD2 (6 bases). Germline V gene data show CDR1 as KGHDR and CDR2 as SFDVKD. The V gene lost 9 bases and the J gene lost 3 bases, with 18 bases spanning the gap. This CDR3 is 15 amino acids long.

The V call is TRBV27, the J call TRBJ2-7; 7 nucleotides line up with TRBD1. CDR1 is MNHEY and CDR2 is SMNVEV in the germline V gene (reference sequence). V lost 1 base to trimming and J lost 3 bases; unmatched junction nucleotides: 9. This CDR3 comprises 16 residues. This CDR3 reads CASSLWSEGALYEQYF. Here the CDR3 DNA reads TGTGCCAGCAGTTTATGGTCCGAGGGGGCCCTCTACGAGCAGTACTTC.

V and J are TRBV27 and TRBJ2-5; unclear D gene. Germline CDR1 MNHEY, CDR2 SMNVEV (reference sequence). V was trimmed by 0 bases and J by 1 base, leaving 15 bases between them. The CDR3 spans 17 residues. CDR3 nucleotide sequence: TGTGCCAGCAGTTTATCCACAGTGGGTCTCACCCAAGAGACCCAGTACTTC. Its translation: CASSLSTVGLTQETQYF.

The chain joins TRBV5-4 to TRBJ2-1; 7 bases match TRBD2. In germline, CDR1 is SGHNT, CDR2 YYREEE (reference sequence). The J segment lost 7 bases and the V segment lost 6 bases, leaving 7 bases of the junction unmatched. The CDR3 runs to 13 residues. The CDR3 coding sequence is TGTGCCAGCATGCAGCGGGAACGGAATGAGCAGTTCTTC. It codes for CASMQRERNEQFF.

The sample holds one count of this clone. The J gene is TRBJ2-7, the V gene TRBV5-4, with D perhaps matching TRBD2 (7 bases). CDR3 size: 14 residues. V lost 1 base and J 4 bases, leaving 12 bases between the germline ends. Germline lookup yields CDR1 SGHNT and CDR2 YYREEE (reference sequence). This CDR3 reads CASSLRGGGYEQYF. DNA of the CDR3: TGTGCCAGCAGCTTGAGAGGGGGAGGGTACGAGCAGTACTTC.

The V and J genes are TRBV14 and TRBJ2-7; 7 nucleotides align to TRBD1. Trimming removed 5 bases from V and 3 bases from J; junction bases left unmatched: 7. This CDR3 contains 14 residues. Germline lookup yields CDR1 SGHDN and CDR2 FVKESK. CDR3 region: CASSRDSGNYEQYF. CDR3 DNA sequence: TGTGCCAGCAGCAGGGACAGTGGAAACTACGAGCAGTACTTC.

There are a few counts of this clone. This chain joins TRBV5-8 and TRBJ1-6; TRBD1 matches at 11 bases. V shed 3 bases, J shed 10 bases, and the junction held 3 bases outside the gene matches. The CDR3 length is 14 residues. Germline V lookup: CDR1 SGHTS, CDR2 YDEGEE. The CDR3 DNA sequence: TGTGCCAGCAGCTGGGGGACAGGGGGGTCACCCCTCCACTTT. Amino acid sequence: CASSWGTGGSPLHF.

The rearrangement uses TRBV6-2 or TRBV6-3 and TRBJ1-2, with D unclear. The V end was cut by 2 bases, the J end by 7 bases, with 11 bases between. Germline V CDR1 and CDR2: MNHEY, SVGEGT. The CDR3 extends over 13 amino acids. In DNA form, the CDR3 reads TGTGCCAGCAGTTACACCCCTCGGGGTGGCTACACCTTC. This encodes CASSYTPRGGYTF.

In this sample, this clone turned up a few times. The chain is built from TRBV4-2 and TRBJ2-7; 7 bases line up with TRBD2. CDR1 LGHNA and CDR2 YNFKEQ come from the germline V gene. The CDR3 covers 13 residues. J was trimmed by 2 bases and V by 4 bases; bases with no gene match: 2. The CDR3 loop is CASSRGGAYEQYF. In DNA, the CDR3 is TGTGCCAGCAGCCGCGGGGGAGCCTACGAGCAGTACTTC.

V usage is TRBV7-2 and J usage is TRBJ2-5; a possible D gene is TRBD1 (5 bases). The V gene lost 5 bases and the J gene lost 5 bases, with 21 bases spanning the gap. The CDR3 runs 16 residues. Germline assignment: CDR1 SGHTA and CDR2 FQGNSA. The CDR3 region is CASSGRQGWERETQYF. In DNA form, the CDR3 reads TGTGCCAGCAGCGGACGGCAGGGTTGGGAAAGGGAGACCCAGTACTTC. Looking up the rest from reference TRBV7-2 and TRBJ2-5 gives the full variable domain: GAGVSQSPSNKVTEKGKDVELRCDPISGHTALYWYRQSLGQGLEFLIYFQGNSAPDKSGLPSDRFSAERTGGSVSTLTIQRTQQEDSAVYLCASSGRQGWERETQYFGPGTRLLVL.

This clone was seen a single time. The J gene is TRBJ2-3, the V gene TRBV15; TRBD2 matches at 11 bases. Germline V gene sequence: CDR1 LNHNV, CDR2 YYDKDF (reference sequence). J was trimmed by 4 bases and V by 11 bases; bases with no gene match: 14. This CDR3 is built from 16 residues. The CDR3 loop reads CAAQPDSGGVSDTQYF. The CDR3 region has the DNA TGTGCCGCCCAGCCGGATAGCGGGGGGGTGTCAGATACGCAGTATTTT.

The genes are TRBV6-5 and TRBJ1-6, with a weak D call TRBD1 (5 bases). This CDR3 has 16 residues. Germline CDR1 reads MNHEY; CDR2 reads SVGAGI. V lost 0 bases and J 7 bases, leaving 13 bases between the germline ends. CDR3 sequence (DNA): TGTGCCAGCAGTTACTCAACGACAGTGGAGAATTCACCCCTCCACTTT. It encodes CASSYSTTVENSPLHF.

The chain uses TRBV19 and TRBJ2-5, with 7 bases lining up with TRBD1. This CDR3 contains 12 residues. Germline V gene data show CDR1 as LNHDA and CDR2 as SQIVND (reference sequence). Losses at the gene ends were 6 bases for V and 5 bases for J; bases not matched to a gene: 3. Written as DNA, the CDR3 is TGTGCCAGTAGCATGGACAGGGAGACCCAGTACTTC. It codes for CASSMDRETQYF.

The chain is built from TRBV19 and TRBJ2-7, with a possible D match to TRBD1 (5 bases). Trimming shortened V by 6 bases and J by 0 bases, and 24 bases separated the two germline ends. CDR1 LNHDA and CDR2 SQIVND come from the germline V gene (reference sequence). The CDR3 extends over 18 amino acids. In nucleotides, the CDR3 is TGTGCCAGTAGGAGACCTTGCCCCGTGAACAGGCCCTCCTACGAGCAGTACTTC. Its translation: CASRRPCPVNRPSYEQYF.

V is TRBV27 and J is TRBJ2-3; 8 bases align to TRBD2. The CDR3 is 14 amino acids. Germline V gene data show CDR1 as MNHEY and CDR2 as SMNVEV (reference sequence). The ends lost 8 bases at V and 4 bases at J; junction bases unmatched: 8. The CDR3 loop is CASGRTSNSDTQYF. CDR3 nucleotides: TGTGCCAGCGGCCGGACTAGCAACTCAGATACGCAGTATTTT.

The chain carries TRBV30 and TRBJ2-2; 9 nucleotides agree with TRBD1. Unmatched junction bases numbered 9, after V lost 2 bases and J lost 2 bases. Germline V gene data show CDR1 as GTSNPN and CDR2 as SVGIG (reference sequence). CDR3 size: 17 residues. The CDR3 sequence: CAWSPARTGDNTGELFF. Written as DNA, the CDR3 is TGTGCCTGGAGTCCCGCCCGGACAGGGGACAACACCGGGGAGCTGTTTTTT.

The chain recombines TRBV7-2 with TRBJ2-7; 9 bases line up with TRBD2. Germline V gene lookup returns CDR1 SGHTA and CDR2 FQGNSA. Unmatched junction bases numbered 5, after V lost 4 bases and J lost 4 bases. The CDR3 is made up of 14 amino acids. CDR3 protein: CASSSGRGGYEQYF. Written as DNA, the CDR3 is TGTGCCAGCAGCTCCGGGCGGGGGGGGTACGAGCAGTACTTC.

The chain is built from TRBV24-1 and TRBJ2-7, with TRBD2 as a possible D gene (5 bases). The CDR3 is 11 residues long. Germline V gene sequence: CDR1 KGHDR, CDR2 SFDVKD. V was pared by 5 bases and J by 4 bases, with 5 bases between. The CDR3 DNA sequence: TGTGCCACCAGTGCGGGGTACGAGCAGTACTTC. Translated: CATSAGYEQYF.

This clone was detected only a few times. The chain links TRBV27 to TRBJ2-2; 9 bases match TRBD2. The CDR3 sequence is 18 residues long. Looked up from germline, CDR1 is MNHEY and CDR2 is SMNVEV (reference sequence). V dropped 0 bases and J dropped 7; count of bases not matched to a gene: 12. DNA of the CDR3: TGTGCCAGCAGTTTATCTAGTGTTCTAGCGGGACCCTTCGGGGAGCTGTTTTTT. Encoded protein: CASSLSSVLAGPFGELFF.

CDR3 residues: CASSQGGGESWQFF. In DNA form, the CDR3 reads TGCGCCAGCAGCCAAGGCGGGGGGGAATCCTGGCAGTTCTTC. This sequence joins TRBV5-1 and TRBJ2-1; TRBD2 matches 9 bases. The CDR3 has 14 amino acids. V shed 4 bases, J shed 12 bases, and the junction held 11 bases outside the gene matches. Germline V gene sequence: CDR1 SGHRS, CDR2 YFSETQ.